These T cell receptor beta chains were read from a single sample in a study of OX40 agonist ivuxolimab in advanced cancers. TCRdb's table, derived via immunoSEQ multiplex PCR, lists solely in-frame clones and lacks some. The table lists around 68,000 clones, roughly 84% of them singletons. The sequencing here drew on CD4+ or CD8+ T cells sorted from blood, taken in a trial of the OX40 agonist ivuxolimab. The receptors were sampled from an adult with an advanced solid tumor such as melanoma, head and neck, liver or kidney cancer. The CDR3 runs from the conserved cysteine through the conserved F or W. The D gene is left open where the match is weak. The size entry is marked missing in some rows and otherwise reads once, few, many or a size class.

>15|-|TRBV4-3|-|TRBJ1-3
TGCGCCAGCAGCCAAGGCCCAGGGGAAGGAAACACCATATATTTT
CASSQGPGEGNTIYF
>14|-|TRBV6-1|-|TRBJ2-2
TGTGCCAGCAGTGAACACGGGGACACCGGGGAGCTGTTTTTT
CASSEHGDTGELFF
>13|TRBD1|TRBV12-5|-|TRBJ1-5
TGTGCTAGTGGGGGGACAGAGGCCCAGCCCCAGCATTTT
CASGGTEAQPQHF
>12|-|TRBV19|medium-sized|TRBJ2-7
TGTGCCAGTGGGGTGGGAATTTACGAGCAGTACTTC
CASGVGIYEQYF
>14|-|TRBV6-5|-|TRBJ2-5
TGTGCCAGCAGTGAGGCCCAGGGCCAAGAGACCCAGTACTTC
CASSEAQGQETQYF
>15|TRBD1|TRBV6-5|-|TRBJ1-2
TGTGCCAGCAGGAGACAGGGGGCGTCTAACTATGGCTACACCTTC
CASRRQGASNYGYTF
>14|-|TRBV9|-|TRBJ1-2
TGTGCCAGCAGCATACAGGGTTCCAACTATGGCTACACCTTC
CASSIQGSNYGYTF
>15|TRBD2|TRBV18|-|TRBJ2-7
TGTGCCAGCTCACCGGGACTAGGAGTCTCCTACGAGCAGTACTTC
CASSPGLGVSYEQYF
>16|TRBD2|TRBV4-3|-|TRBJ2-3
TGCGCCAGCAGCCAAGAGATTTTAGCGGGGGCAGATACGCAGTATTTT
CASSQEILAGADTQYF
>13|-|TRBV29-1|-|TRBJ2-5
TGCAGCGTTGTGTGGAGGCTTGGGGAGACCCAGTACTTC
CSVVWRLGETQYF